The present TCR beta chain was sequenced within a study of CD8 T cells in Susac syndrome. Study in general: When blood was drawn, patients with Susac syndrome were on intravenous immunoglobulin alone, on corticosteroids, or therapy-naive.

CD8+ and CD4+ T cells from blood underwent TCR beta sequencing. The CDR3 runs to 15 residues. Germline trimming cut 4 bases from V and 4 bases from J; bases unmatched to any gene: 9. In germline, CDR1 is SQVTM, CDR2 ANQGSEA. Random hexamers primed reverse transcription of about 0.45 to 1 ug RNA. immunoSEQ multiplex PCR amplified TCR beta CDR3 across 54 Vbeta, 13 Jbeta. In TCRdb, the immunoSEQ multiplex PCR reads were re-called with MiXCR into one record per CDR3 protein. The repertoire holds around 170,000 distinct CDR3 sequences, 85% to 95% seen once, with approximately 0.16% in the top ten. Worth noting for this clonotype: The antigen remains unidentified.

Study findings and constraints: The greatest CD8+ clonal expansion in Susac occurred in TEMRA cells and in active patients.

The source of this sequence is a human donor with Susac syndrome. Sequencing used CD8+ T cells from PBMCs. The gene calls are TRBV29-1 and TRBJ1-5, with 8 bases identical to TRBD1. CDR3 nucleotide sequence: TGCAGCGTTGTACCCGCCGGACAGGGAAATCAGCCCCAGCATTTT. It yields the protein CSVVPAGQGNQPQHF.